The table lists the clone carrying this T cell receptor (beta chain) with a few counts. Its antigen is currently unknown. All of the donors were Caucasians in good health. The V gene's germline CDR1 is DFQATT and CDR2 SNEGSKA (reference sequence). The J segment lost 1 base and the V segment lost 3 bases, leaving 3 bases of the junction unmatched. The CDR3 totals 15 residues. Template switching, a step in the protocol, added a universal primer site, and cDNA carried unique molecular identifiers. A single record per CDR3 protein comes from TCRdb applying MiXCR to the 5' RACE reads. The table shows about 720,000 distinct CDR3 sequences, with about 9.4% occurring only once. The data are from a study of identical twins. Study findings and constraints: Abundant cord blood beta clonotypes carried fewer insertions; memory repertoires showed none.

These data also formed part of another study, on yellow fever vaccine responses in identical twins. As that report states: Twins' vaccine T cell response reportedly gave the appearance of partial convergence and partial personalization.

The V gene is TRBV20-1, the J gene TRBJ2-2, with 9 bases identical to TRBD1. The sample was PBMCs. The source is a woman in her late teens or twenties in good health. CDR3 nucleotides: TGCAGTGCTAGGGGGGGACAGGGGAACACCGGGGAGCTGTTTTTT. This gives the protein CSARGGQGNTGELFF.